This T cell receptor beta chain was obtained from a study of T cell responses to AZD1222 COVID-19 vaccine. Data came from immunoSEQ multiplex PCR; TCRdb stores just in-frame clones and leaves some out. The data show approximately 60,000 clones, with roughly 85% seen just once and approximately 19% held by the top ten. Overall study results and limits: Repertoire collection took place solely once the T cell response had peaked. Donors, mostly white British, included more females; clonal diversity was possibly underestimated. Only a handful of people who got AZD1222 tested seropositive at baseline.

With regard to this clone: As yet, its antigen is unknown.

Trimming stripped 0 bases from V and 9 bases from J, with 15 bases between. This CDR3 comprises 15 residues. Germline CDR1 and CDR2: WSHSY and SAAADI. The input for sequencing was peripheral blood, taken on day 0 of MenACWY control vaccination. The gene calls are TRBV10-2 and TRBJ1-5; D is possibly TRBD1 (6 bases). The TCR originated in an adult in good health. CDR3 sequence (DNA): TGCGCCAGCAGTGAGTCGTCGGAGGGGGGATTGCCCCAGCATTTT. It specifies CASSESSEGGLPQHF.